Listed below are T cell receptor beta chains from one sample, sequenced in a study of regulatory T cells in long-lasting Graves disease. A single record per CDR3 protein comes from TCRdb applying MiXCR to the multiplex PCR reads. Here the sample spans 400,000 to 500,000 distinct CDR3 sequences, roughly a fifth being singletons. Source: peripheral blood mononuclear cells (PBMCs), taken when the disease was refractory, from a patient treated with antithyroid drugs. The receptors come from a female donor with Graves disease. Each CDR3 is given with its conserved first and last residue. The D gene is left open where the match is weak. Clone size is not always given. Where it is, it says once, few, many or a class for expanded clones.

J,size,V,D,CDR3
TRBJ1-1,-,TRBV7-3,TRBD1,CASSLDRERSAFF
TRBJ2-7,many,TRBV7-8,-,CASSYGITDYEQYF
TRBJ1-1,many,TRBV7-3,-,CASSPRTGGTEAFF
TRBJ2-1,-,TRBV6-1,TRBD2,CASSTRERASYNEQFF
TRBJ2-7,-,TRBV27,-,CASRRRAGYEQYF
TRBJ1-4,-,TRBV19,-,CASGTEAREKLFF
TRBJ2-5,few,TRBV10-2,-,CASSHPGSGRQETQYF
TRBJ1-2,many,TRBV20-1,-,CSARVRHGSRYYGYTF
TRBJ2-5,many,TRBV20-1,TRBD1,CSARRQGAFQETQYF
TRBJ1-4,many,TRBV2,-,CASRDYAAANEKLFF
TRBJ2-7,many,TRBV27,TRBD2,CASSASGLGSYEQYF
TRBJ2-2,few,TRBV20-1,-,CSARDYYRTGELFF
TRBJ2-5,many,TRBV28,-,CASSLFGGNLAETQYF
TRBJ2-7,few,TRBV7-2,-,CASSSVYGYEQYF
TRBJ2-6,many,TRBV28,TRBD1,CASSFLGTVGSGANVLTF
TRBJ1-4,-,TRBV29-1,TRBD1,CSVERQGKLFF
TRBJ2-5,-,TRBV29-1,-,CSVTRETQYF
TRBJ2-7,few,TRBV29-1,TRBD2,CSVGGGESYEQYF
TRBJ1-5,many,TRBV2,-,CASSGSGSNQPQHF
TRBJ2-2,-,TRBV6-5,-,CASSYSENTGELFF
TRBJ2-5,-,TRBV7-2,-,CASSLDPRGGDTAGETQYF
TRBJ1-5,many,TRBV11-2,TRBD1,CASSIGGGHQPQHF
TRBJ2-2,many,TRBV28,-,CASSLYGVSGHGELFF
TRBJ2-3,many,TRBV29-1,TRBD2,CSVETLAVDTQYF
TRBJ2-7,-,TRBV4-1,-,CASSPWGDNYEQYF
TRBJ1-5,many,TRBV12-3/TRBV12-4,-,CASSLVGQGGQPQHF
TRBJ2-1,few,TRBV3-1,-,CASSQGGLVAEQFF
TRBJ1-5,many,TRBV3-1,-,CASSRTRMQPQHF
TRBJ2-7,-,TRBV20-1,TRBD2,CSVTRPSGSPHEQYF
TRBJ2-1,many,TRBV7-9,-,CASSREVGGNEQFF
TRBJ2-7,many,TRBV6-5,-,CASSYSTPPYEQYF
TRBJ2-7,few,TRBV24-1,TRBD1,CATSPDRGEEQYF
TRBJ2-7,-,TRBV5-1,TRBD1,CASSVPGTGEPYEQYF
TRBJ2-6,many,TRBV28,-,CASRTSGANVLTF
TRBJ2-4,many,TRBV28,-,CASSTGFWSKNIQYF
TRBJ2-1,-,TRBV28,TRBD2,CASSWAGGNEQFF
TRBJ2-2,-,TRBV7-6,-,CASSNRVADTGELFF
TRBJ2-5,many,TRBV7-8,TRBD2,CASSAGAGGVLGETQYF
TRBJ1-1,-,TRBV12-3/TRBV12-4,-,CASSLIEDTEAFF
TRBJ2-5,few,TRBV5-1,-,CASSFGTTHQETQYF
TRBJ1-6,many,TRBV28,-,CASSITGTVNSPLHF
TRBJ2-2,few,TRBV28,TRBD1,CASSRQGAHPYTGELFF
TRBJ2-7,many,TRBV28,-,CASSFRWTYEQYF
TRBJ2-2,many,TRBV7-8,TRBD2,CASTQLAGGSTGELFF
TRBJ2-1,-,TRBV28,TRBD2,CASSSGRAAGSYNEQFF
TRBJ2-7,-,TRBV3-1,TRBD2,CASSQVPPRGGRADEQYF
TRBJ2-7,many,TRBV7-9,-,CASSGRTPLYEQYF
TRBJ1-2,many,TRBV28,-,CASSWGGGYGYTF
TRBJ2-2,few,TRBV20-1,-,CSARAGSGELFF
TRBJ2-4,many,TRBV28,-,CASSHGTRTNIQYF
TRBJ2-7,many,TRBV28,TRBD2,CASSLLGTSGAPYEQYF
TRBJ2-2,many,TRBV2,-,CASREGSPRTGELFF
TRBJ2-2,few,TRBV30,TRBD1,CAWSKGAANTGELFF